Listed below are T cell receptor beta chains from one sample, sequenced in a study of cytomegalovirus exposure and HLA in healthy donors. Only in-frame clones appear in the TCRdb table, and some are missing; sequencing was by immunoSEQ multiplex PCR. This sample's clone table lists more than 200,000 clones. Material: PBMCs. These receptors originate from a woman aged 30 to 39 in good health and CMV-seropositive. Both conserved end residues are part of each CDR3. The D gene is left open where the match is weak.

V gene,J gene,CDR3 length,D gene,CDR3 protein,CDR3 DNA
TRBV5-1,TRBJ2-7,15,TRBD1,CASSFQGTGGHEQYF,TGCGCCAGCAGCTTCCAGGGGACAGGGGGCCACGAGCAGTACTTC
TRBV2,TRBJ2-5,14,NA,CASTPDGSRGTQYF,TGTGCCAGCACCCCCGACGGTAGCAGAGGAACCCAGTACTTC
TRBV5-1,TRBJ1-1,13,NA,CASSPQGNTEAFF,TGCGCCAGCAGCCCCCAGGGGAACACTGAAGCTTTCTTT
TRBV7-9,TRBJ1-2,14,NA,CASSSAGTGFGYTF,TGTGCCAGCAGCTCCGCGGGGACGGGTTTTGGCTACACCTTC
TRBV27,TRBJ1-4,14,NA,CASSLRAGKEKLFF,TGTGCCAGCAGTTTAAGGGCAGGGAAAGAAAAACTGTTTTTT
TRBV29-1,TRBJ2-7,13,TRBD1,CSVEAGQGGEQYF,TGCAGCGTTGAAGCCGGACAGGGAGGCGAGCAGTACTTC
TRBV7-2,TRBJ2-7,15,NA,CASSLEAILSYEQYF,TGTGCCAGCAGCTTAGAAGCAATCCTCTCCTACGAGCAGTACTTC
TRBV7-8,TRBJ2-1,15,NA,CASSRTASSYNEQFF,TGTGCCAGCAGCCGGACTGCTAGCTCCTACAATGAGCAGTTCTTC
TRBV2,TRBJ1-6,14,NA,CASSGEANNSPLHF,TGTGCCAGCAGCGGGGAGGCCAATAATTCACCCCTCCACTTT
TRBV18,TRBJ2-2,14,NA,CASSDLPGTGELFF,TGTGCCAGCTCAGACCTCCCGGGGACCGGGGAGCTGTTTTTT
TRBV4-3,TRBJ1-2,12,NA,CASSQGRQSYTF,TGCGCCAGCAGCCAAGGGCGACAGTCCTACACCTTC
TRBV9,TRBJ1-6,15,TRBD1,CASSVKGTGNSPLHF,TGTGCCAGCAGCGTAAAAGGGACAGGGAATTCACCCCTCCACTTT
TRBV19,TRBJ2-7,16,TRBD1,CASSVGGGQGFYEQYF,TGTGCCAGTAGTGTGGGGGGGGGACAGGGGTTCTACGAGCAGTACTTC
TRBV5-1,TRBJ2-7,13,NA,CASTSARGHEQYF,TGCGCCAGCACCTCGGCCAGGGGCCACGAGCAGTACTTC
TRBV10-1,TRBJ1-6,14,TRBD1,CASSDHRDRSPLHF,TGCGCCAGCAGTGACCATAGGGACAGATCACCCCTCCACTTT
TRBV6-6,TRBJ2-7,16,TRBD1,CASSWGIQGASYEQYF,TGTGCCAGCTCCTGGGGGATACAGGGGGCCTCCTACGAGCAGTACTTC